These 5 T cell receptor beta chains were sequenced from one sample in a study of blood T cell repertoires in COVID-19. TCRdb keeps only in-frame clones here, not all; method: immunoSEQ multiplex PCR. The sample includes 45,000 to 55,000 clones, roughly 88% of them seen just once. Sequences were obtained from peripheral blood. These receptor sequences come from a human donor in a cohort sampled during active COVID-19.

The rearrangement links TRBV5-1 to TRBJ1-2, with 10 bases lining up with TRBD1. This CDR3 region has 15 residues. Trimming took 4 bases from V and 4 from J; bases not matched to a gene: 7. Germline CDR1 reads SGHRS; CDR2 reads YFSETQ. Here the CDR3 reads CASSLDRGTIYGYTF. The CDR3 DNA reads TGCGCCAGCAGCCTGGACAGGGGGACTATCTATGGCTACACCTTC.

This clone was counted a single time. This rearrangement joins TRBV4-3 to TRBJ1-5, with D possibly being TRBD1 (6 bases). Germline V gene lookup returns CDR1 LGHNA and CDR2 YSLEER. The CDR3 is made up of 21 amino acids. The ends were cut back, 4 bases at V and 0 bases at J, with 28 bases in the middle. The CDR3 nucleotides are TGCGCCAGCAGCCCACAGCAGGAGAGGGCAGGGGAGAGGGATAGCAATCAGCCCCAGCATTTT. This codes for CASSPQQERAGERDSNQPQHF.

This clone was seen once. CDR3 region: CATSSLEGEQFF. The CDR3 DNA reads as TGTGCCACCAGTTCTCTGGAGGGTGAGCAGTTCTTC. This chain uses TRBV24-1 with TRBJ2-1, with D possibly matching TRBD2 (6 bases). V lost 6 bases to trimming and J lost 9 bases, with 11 bases between them. The length of the CDR3 is 12 residues. Germline-derived CDR1 and CDR2 are KGHDR and SFDVKD.

V usage is TRBV6-2 or TRBV6-3 and J usage is TRBJ1-2; possibly TRBD1 for D (6 bases). V was shortened by 6 bases and J by 1 base, with 18 bases between the two germline ends. The CDR3 consists of 16 residues. Germline V lookup: CDR1 MNHEY, CDR2 SVGEGT. The DNA of the CDR3 is TGTGCCAGCAGCTTCGGGACACTAAGATTTAACTATGGCTACACCTTC. Residues: CASSFGTLRFNYGYTF.

The chain links TRBV6-5 to TRBJ1-5; no reliable D call. The CDR3 loop spans 14 amino acids. Per germline, CDR1 MNHEY and CDR2 SVGAGI. V was clipped by 4 bases and J by 5 bases, with 12 bases between them. The CDR3 DNA sequence: TGTGCCAGCAGTTTCGGTCGGGGAGATCAGCCCCAGCATTTT. It codes for CASSFGRGDQPQHF.